This TCR beta chain was sequenced during a study of tumor-infiltrating lymphocytes in localized non-small cell lung cancer. Study-wide points: Different pieces of the same tissue were used for each assay.

The data were produced by immunoSEQ multiplex PCR, yet TCRdb's version contains in-frame clones alone and is incomplete. Counted here are around 23,000 clones, around 73% occurring once; the ten biggest clones make up approximately 5.8%. This clone appeared a single time. Its specificity is unknown. Sequences were obtained from lung tumor tissue. The origin of this receptor is a human donor with non-small cell lung cancer.

The CDR3 region has the DNA TGCGCCAGCAGTGAACTGGGTTTGAGGGAAGCTTTCTTT. This encodes CASSELGLREAFF. The chain is built from TRBV10-2 and TRBJ1-1, with unresolved D. CDR3 length equals 13 residues. Trimming cost V 3 bases and J 8 bases, with 13 bases left between them. Looked up from germline, CDR1 is WSHSY and CDR2 is SAAADI.